Listed here are 28 T cell receptor beta chains from one sample, sequenced in a study of T cells after yellow fever vaccination. Via MiXCR, TCRdb re-called the 5' RACE reads, giving one row per CDR3 protein. This table has some 120,000 distinct CDR3 sequences, about 8.2% appearing once. The material sequenced was CD8+ T cells sorted from PBMCs, taken on the day of the yellow fever booster vaccination. The receptor set was obtained from a young man who received the YFV17D yellow fever vaccine.

The rearrangement uses TRBV13 and TRBJ2-5; D remains unclear. The V and J ends lost 5 bases and 3 bases respectively, with 4 bases between them. The CDR3 loop spans 11 amino acids. Per germline, CDR1 PRHDT and CDR2 FYEKMQ (reference sequence). The chain's CDR3 is CASSAKETQYF. The CDR3 DNA follows: TGTGCCAGCAGCGCCAAAGAGACCCAGTACTTC.

This clonotype was counted a few times. The V gene is TRBV12-3 or TRBV12-4, the J gene TRBJ2-7; TRBD1 is a possible D gene (5 bases). V lost 4 bases, J lost 2 bases, and 9 bases lay in between. This CDR3 is 13 amino acids long. The CDR3 nucleotides read TGTGCCAGCAGTTGGGGCCAGACCTACGAGCAGTACTTC. Translating gives CASSWGQTYEQYF.

Only a few counts were recorded for this clonotype. The chain carries TRBV4-1 and TRBJ1-1, with no clear D. This CDR3 is built from 14 residues. CDR1 MGHRA and CDR2 YSYEKL come from the germline V gene. The ends were cut back, 2 bases at V and 0 bases at J, with 7 bases in the middle. In DNA form, the CDR3 reads TGCGCCAGCAGCCAAAAGGAGATGAACACTGAAGCTTTCTTT. Translating it yields CASSQKEMNTEAFF.

The rearrangement links TRBV5-1 to TRBJ2-5; D is possibly TRBD2 (5 bases). This CDR3 region has 14 residues. Trimming took 4 bases from V and 5 from J, leaving 15 bases between them. Germline assignment: CDR1 SGHRS and CDR2 YFSETQ. CDR3 sequence reads: CASSDGLRVETQYF. The DNA for the CDR3 is TGCGCCAGCAGCGACGGACTTAGGGTGGAGACCCAGTACTTC.

The J gene is TRBJ2-5, the V gene TRBV10-3, with 8 bases fitting TRBD2. V lost 3 bases, J lost 1 base, and 7 bases stayed unmatched. The CDR3 runs 16 residues. CDR1 and CDR2 from the germline V gene are ENHRY and SYGVKD. The CDR3 DNA follows: TGTGCCATCAGTGACGCCGGGGGGGGGAGCCAAGAGACCCAGTACTTC. Translated, it gives CAISDAGGGSQETQYF.

This clonotype turned up a few times. The CDR3 nucleotides read TGTGCCAGCAGCTTAGGGACTAGCAGCGAGACCCAGTACTTC. Its protein product is CASSLGTSSETQYF. The chain employs TRBV7-8 and TRBJ2-5, with TRBD2 identical over 8 bases. Germline V gene data show CDR1 as SGHVS and CDR2 as FQNEAQ. The CDR3 contains 14 residues. With V trimmed by 1 base and J by 5 bases, 3 bases remained unmatched.

This clonotype occurred a few times. CDR3 in amino acids: CASSLLVQSYEQYF. The CDR3 coding sequence is TGTGCCAGCAGTTTGTTAGTCCAATCCTACGAGCAGTACTTC. This rearrangement joins TRBV28 to TRBJ2-7; D is unresolved. Germline values: CDR1 MDHEN, CDR2 SYDVKM. The V and J ends lost 3 bases and 1 base respectively, with 10 bases between them. CDR3 size: 14 residues.

The rearrangement joins TRBV12-3 or TRBV12-4 to TRBJ1-1; a weak D match, TRBD1 (5 bases). This CDR3 is 14 amino acids long. V lost 8 bases, J lost 4 bases, and 17 bases lay in between. The CDR3 DNA reads as TGTGCCAGCGTTGGGGGACGGGGCGGCACTGAAGCTTTCTTT. Translating it yields CASVGGRGGTEAFF.

This clonotype appeared a few times. This chain joins TRBV5-1 and TRBJ1-1, with 7 bases matching TRBD1. CDR1 and CDR2 (germline): SGHRS, YFSETQ. CDR3 length: 15 amino acids. V lost 1 base to trimming and J lost 5 bases; unmatched junction nucleotides: 8. CDR3 sequence reads: CASSLMTAQGTEAFF. CDR3 coding DNA: TGCGCCAGCAGCTTGATGACAGCACAGGGGACTGAAGCTTTCTTT.

The chain links TRBV9 to TRBJ1-3; D gene unclear. Germline-derived CDR1 and CDR2 are SGDLS and YYNGEE. The length of the CDR3 is 16 residues. V gave up 0 bases and J gave up 0 bases, with 10 bases separating them. The CDR3 nucleotides are TGTGCCAGCAGCGTAGAGGCGGTAAGCTCTGGAAACACCATATATTTT. It translates to CASSVEAVSSGNTIYF.

This chain links TRBV11-2 with TRBJ2-3, with D possibly TRBD2 on 5 matching bases. The CDR3 loop spans 14 amino acids. Germline assignment: CDR1 SGHAT and CDR2 FQNNGV. The ends were cut back, 8 bases at V and 3 bases at J, with 15 bases in the middle. The CDR3 protein is CASGLRPKTDTQYF. CDR3 bases: TGTGCCAGCGGACTGCGGCCTAAGACAGATACGCAGTATTTT.

This clonotype was observed once. This chain joins TRBV4-1 and TRBJ2-3; TRBD2 matches at 9 bases. The CDR3 contains 17 residues. Trimming cost V 1 base and J 0 bases; bases outside gene matches: 5. The germline gives CDR1 MGHRA, CDR2 YSYEKL. CDR3 residues: CASSQVERGVSTDTQYF. In DNA form, the CDR3 reads TGCGCCAGCAGCCAAGTTGAGCGGGGGGTTAGCACAGATACGCAGTATTTT.

The rearrangement links TRBV9 to TRBJ1-2, with a tentative D call TRBD1 (6 bases). This CDR3 comprises 14 residues. The V end was cut by 1 base, the J end by 2 bases, with 9 bases between. From germline, CDR1 is SGDLS and CDR2 YYNGEE. CDR3 sequence reads: CASSVSGANYGYTF. In nucleotides, the CDR3 is TGTGCCAGCAGCGTATCGGGGGCCAACTATGGCTACACCTTC.

This clonotype was observed a handful of times. This chain links TRBV7-2 with TRBJ2-5; D gene ambiguous. CDR3 size: 13 residues. Trimming took 4 bases from V and 7 from J, leaving 13 bases between them. The V gene's germline CDR1 is SGHTA and CDR2 FQGNSA. The DNA for the CDR3 is TGTGCCAGCAGCTCAAAATATAAGGGGACCCAGTACTTC. Translated, it gives CASSSKYKGTQYF. Looking up the rest from reference TRBV7-2 and TRBJ2-5 gives the full variable domain: GAGVSQSPSNKVTEKGKDVELRCDPISGHTALYWYRQSLGQGLEFLIYFQGNSAPDKSGLPSDRFSAERTGGSVSTLTIQRTQQEDSAVYLCASSSKYKGTQYFGPGTRLLVL.

This chain uses TRBV9 with TRBJ2-3, with D perhaps TRBD1 (6 bases). The CDR3 has 15 amino acids. The germline V and J ends were trimmed by 0 bases and 0 bases, with 8 bases remaining between them. CDR1 is SGDLS and CDR2 is YYNGEE in the germline V gene. The CDR3 nucleotides are TGTGCCAGCAGCGTAGAGGGGGACAGCACAGATACGCAGTATTTT. Amino acid sequence: CASSVEGDSTDTQYF.

Written as DNA, the CDR3 is TGTGCCAGCAGCAAAGGGGTCCTAGCGGGGGCCCCCTACGAGCAGTACGTC. Its protein product is CASSKGVLAGAPYEQYV. This chain uses TRBV21-1 with TRBJ2-7; whether TRBD2, the table's D call, matches the DNA was not checked. TRBV21-1 is labeled a pseudogene. This CDR3 comprises 17 residues.

This clonotype was seen only a few times. The chain recombines TRBV2 with TRBJ2-1; D ambiguous. The CDR3 runs 12 residues. Trimming stripped 6 bases from V and 7 bases from J, with 10 bases between. Germline CDR1 and CDR2: SNHLY and FYNNEI. Here the CDR3 DNA reads TGTGCCAGCAGGTCAAGATTTAATGAGCAGTTCTTC. As protein: CASRSRFNEQFF.

CDR3 coding DNA: TGTGCCAGCAGCCACACGGTGAACACTGAAGCTTTCTTT. Protein: CASSHTVNTEAFF. The chain joins TRBV7-9 to TRBJ1-1; D is undetermined. The CDR3 is made up of 13 amino acids. Germline V gene sequence: CDR1 SEHNR, CDR2 FQNEAQ (reference sequence). Deletions cut 5 bases from V and 0 bases from J, with 7 bases between.

This clonotype was recorded a few times. The J gene is TRBJ1-1, the V gene TRBV20-1; TRBD1 aligns across 8 bases. Germline trimming cut 6 bases from V and 3 bases from J; bases unmatched to any gene: 9. The CDR3 is 14 amino acids. Germline V lookup: CDR1 DFQATT, CDR2 SNEGSKA (reference sequence). CDR3 sequence reads: CSARSGQDHTEAFF. In nucleotides, the CDR3 is TGCAGTGCCCGCTCGGGACAGGACCACACTGAAGCTTTCTTT.

V usage is TRBV15 and J usage is TRBJ1-3; D uncertain. This CDR3 spans 13 amino acids. V shed 1 base and J shed 6 bases, with 7 bases lying between them. From germline, CDR1 is LNHNV and CDR2 YYDKDF (reference sequence). CDR3 coding DNA: TGTGCCACCAGCAGAGGATTGGAAAACACCATATATTTT. Its translation is CATSRGLENTIYF.

This clonotype was observed once. J is TRBJ1-2 and V is TRBV5-6; no reliable D call. Germline V gene lookup returns CDR1 SGHDT and CDR2 YYEEEE. V was cut by 0 bases and J by 6 bases, with 9 bases left in between. This CDR3 contains 13 residues. This CDR3 reads CASSLDFPDGYTF. The DNA for the CDR3 is TGTGCCAGCAGCTTGGATTTTCCGGATGGCTACACCTTC.

This clonotype was detected only a few times. The chain links TRBV5-1 to TRBJ2-7; D is perhaps TRBD1 (6 bases). The germline CDR1 and CDR2 sequences are SGHRS and YFSETQ. The CDR3 extends over 13 amino acids. V was pared by 3 bases and J by 6 bases, with 13 bases between. This CDR3 reads CASSWQGSGEQYF. Written as DNA, the CDR3 is TGCGCCAGCAGCTGGCAGGGGTCCGGCGAGCAGTACTTC. The full variable domain, with the rest looked up from reference TRBV5-1 and TRBJ2-7, is KAGVTQTPRYLIKTRGQQVTLSCSPISGHRSVSWYQQTPGQGLQFLFEYFSETQRNKGNFPGRFSGRQFSNSRSEMNVSTLELGDSALYLCASSWQGSGEQYFGPGTRLTVT.

The chain joins TRBV4-3 to TRBJ1-2, with D perhaps TRBD1 (6 bases). The CDR3 is 16 residues long. Trimming took off 4 bases at V and 4 bases at J, with 19 bases between the two ends. Per the germline V gene, CDR1 is LGHNA and CDR2 is YSLEER. Written as DNA, the CDR3 is TGCGCCAGCAGCCCCACTCCCACAGGGTTCGGCTATGGCTACACCTTC. Protein: CASSPTPTGFGYGYTF.

This rearrangement joins TRBV7-9 to TRBJ2-1; D gene unclear. V lost 4 bases and J 0 bases, leaving 13 bases between the germline ends. In germline, CDR1 is SEHNR, CDR2 FQNEAQ (reference sequence). The CDR3 consists of 16 residues. The CDR3: CASSSRTKSSYNEQFF. The CDR3 DNA follows: TGTGCCAGCAGCTCCCGAACTAAAAGCTCCTACAATGAGCAGTTCTTC.

This clonotype was observed a handful of times. V gene TRBV20-1 combines with J gene TRBJ1-5; tentatively, D is TRBD1 (5 bases). Germline CDR1 is DFQATT and CDR2 is SNEGSKA (reference sequence). CDR3 length equals 14 residues. Between the trimmed V and J ends, which lost 2 bases and 6 bases, there was a span of 14 bases. The CDR3 sequence is CSARMGVRGQPQHF. CDR3 DNA sequence: TGCAGTGCTAGAATGGGCGTGAGGGGTCAGCCCCAGCATTTT.

At least ten counts were recorded for this clonotype. The junction does not match germline at one end; this may be a read error. V gene TRBV7-7 combines with J gene TRBJ2-3, with 9 bases aligning to TRBD1. This CDR3 is 18 amino acids long. Germline V lookup: CDR1 SSHAT, CDR2 FNYEAQ (reference sequence). The CDR3 region is CASRHQGEQGAVTDTQYF. In nucleotides, the CDR3 is TGTGCTAGCAGACACCAGGGAGAACAGGGGGCGGTGACAGATACGCAGTATTTT. The variable domain in full, with the rest retrieved from reference TRBV7-7 and TRBJ2-3, is GAGVSQSPRYKVTKRGQDVTLRCDPISSHATLYWYQQALGQGPEFLTYFNYEAQPDKSGLPSDRFSAERPEGSISTLTIQRTEQRDSAMYRCASRHQGEQGAVTDTQYFGPGTRLTVL.

The sample holds a few counts of this clonotype. The chain is built from TRBV29-1 and TRBJ2-2; D tentatively reads TRBD1 or TRBD2 (5 bases each). Germline CDR1 is SQVTM and CDR2 is ANQGSEA. CDR3 size: 12 residues. V was shortened by 4 bases and J by 7 bases, with 10 bases between the two germline ends. This CDR3 reads CSVAGSGGELFF. The CDR3 nucleotides read TGCAGCGTTGCAGGGAGTGGCGGGGAGCTGTTTTTT.

The rearrangement links TRBV6-2 or TRBV6-3 to TRBJ1-2; maybe TRBD1 (6 bases). Germline values: CDR1 MNHEY, CDR2 SVGEGT. The V end was cut by 8 bases, the J end by 4 bases, with 14 bases between. The CDR3 totals 13 residues. The CDR3 DNA reads TGTGCCAGCGGAACCGGGGGGGCCTATGGCTACACCTTC. Protein product: CASGTGGAYGYTF.